Below are 30 T cell receptor beta chains sequenced from a single sample in a study of blood T cells in healthy people across ages. Primers used in a second PCR of about 7 to 12 cycles were a sample-barcoded 5' primer and a J-beta primer mix. TCRdb re-called the 5' RACE reads with MiXCR, one entry per CDR3 protein. The data contain some 900,000 distinct CDR3 sequences, roughly 52% of them singletons. Material for sequencing was blood. These receptors were collected from a young man in good health.

This clonotype was detected ten times or more. The genes are TRBV7-2 and TRBJ1-2; no definite D call. Germline lookup yields CDR1 SGHTA and CDR2 FQGNSA. The CDR3 spans 13 residues. V was trimmed by 4 bases and J by 4 bases, leaving 10 bases between them. The CDR3 here is CASSSEYGYGYTF. The CDR3 DNA reads as TGTGCCAGCAGCTCCGAGTACGGCTATGGCTACACCTTC.

The chain is built from TRBV18 and TRBJ2-1; 7 nucleotides match TRBD1. The CDR3 is 12 amino acids. Trimming at V came to 3 bases and at J to 9 bases, leaving 2 bases not matched to a gene. The germline gives CDR1 KGHSH, CDR2 LQKENI. DNA for the CDR3: TGTGCCAGCTCACCGACAGGGTTTGAGCAGTTCTTC. Translated, it gives CASSPTGFEQFF. Full variable domain (rest looked up from reference TRBV18 and TRBJ2-1): NAGVMQNPRHLVRRRGQEARLRCSPMKGHSHVYWYRQLPEEGLKFMVYLQKENIIDESGMPKERFSAEFPKEGPSILRIQQVVRGDSAAYFCASSPTGFEQFFGPGTRLTVL.

This chain uses TRBV5-1 with TRBJ2-7; D is undetermined. The tail of the sequence fits TRBJ2-5 better, so the J call may be wrong. The CDR3 consists of 14 residues. Germline CDR1 SGHRS, CDR2 YFSETQ. The CDR3 DNA reads TGCGCCAGCAGCTTGCCCGAGGATACGGAGACCCAGTACTTC. This codes for CASSLPEDTETQYF.

The table lists this clonotype with a count of one. The V gene is TRBV20-1, the J gene TRBJ2-7; D ambiguous. V dropped 4 bases and J dropped 3 bases, with 7 bases sitting between them. CDR1 and CDR2 from the germline V gene are DFQATT and SNEGSKA (reference sequence). This CDR3 comprises 11 residues. CDR3: CSAIKIYEQYF. The CDR3 DNA sequence: TGCAGTGCTATTAAGATCTACGAGCAGTACTTC.

This clonotype has more than one count but fewer than ten. This chain joins TRBV6-6 and TRBJ1-2; TRBD1 might be the D (5 bases). V lost 7 bases and J 3 bases, leaving 9 bases between the germline ends. The CDR3 extends over 12 amino acids. Germline values: CDR1 MNHNY, CDR2 SVGAGI (reference sequence). In DNA form, the CDR3 reads TGTGCCAGCACCCGGGGGGACTATGGCTACACCTTC. It encodes CASTRGDYGYTF.

V gene TRBV6-2 or TRBV6-3 combines with J gene TRBJ1-1, with TRBD1 matching over 7 bases. The germline CDR1 and CDR2 sequences are MNHEY and SVGEGT. J gave up 7 bases and V 7 bases, and 12 bases lay outside the gene matches. This CDR3 has 14 residues. The CDR3 loop reads CASTRTGQVFEAFF. CDR3 DNA sequence: TGTGCCAGCACCAGAACCGGACAGGTTTTTGAAGCTTTCTTT.

The V and J genes are TRBV12-3 or TRBV12-4 and TRBJ2-7, with D perhaps TRBD1 or TRBD2 (5 bases each). This CDR3 region has 13 residues. The ends were cut back, 6 bases at V and 1 base at J, with 10 bases in the middle. This CDR3 reads CASRPGASYEQYF. The DNA for the CDR3 is TGTGCCAGCAGACCCGGGGCATCCTACGAGCAGTACTTC.

This clonotype showed up just a few times. The chain joins TRBV4-3 to TRBJ2-1; no firm D call. Germline CDR1 is LGHNA and CDR2 is YSLEER. The CDR3 has 18 amino acids. Trimming removed 0 bases from V and 0 bases from J, with 15 bases in between. The CDR3 is CASSQEAGSKSSYNEQFF. In DNA, the CDR3 is TGCGCCAGCAGCCAAGAGGCAGGAAGCAAAAGCTCCTACAATGAGCAGTTCTTC.

This clonotype was detected a few times. The rearrangement joins TRBV7-3 to TRBJ2-1; a possible D gene is TRBD2 (6 bases). Germline V gene sequence: CDR1 SGHTA, CDR2 FQGTGA. This CDR3 comprises 17 residues. Trimming pared 1 base from V and 5 bases from J, leaving 18 bases between. In DNA form, the CDR3 reads TGTGCCAGCAGCTTAAAACGGTCAGCACTAGCCGACAATGAGCAGTTCTTC. It encodes CASSLKRSALADNEQFF.

The chain employs TRBV2 and TRBJ2-5; D is possibly TRBD1 or TRBD2 (5 bases each). The CDR3 runs to 14 residues. CDR1 and CDR2 from the germline V gene are SNHLY and FYNNEI. Trimming shortened V by 6 bases and J by 11 bases, and 22 bases separated the two germline ends. The CDR3 DNA is TGTGCCAGCAGCACCGGGGCCTCCTACAATGAGCAGTACTTC. It translates to CASSTGASYNEQYF.

The chain employs TRBV28 and TRBJ1-2; a weak D match, TRBD1 (6 bases). Trimming took 7 bases from V and 4 from J, leaving 10 bases between them. CDR3 size: 12 residues. Germline V gene lookup returns CDR1 MDHEN and CDR2 SYDVKM. The CDR3 coding sequence is TGTGCCAGCATTAAGGACAGCTATGGCTACACCTTC. The encoded protein is CASIKDSYGYTF.

The CDR3 DNA reads TGTGCCAGCAGTGAAGACAGGGTGGTATATGGCTACACCTTC. Translated, it gives CASSEDRVVYGYTF. The rearrangement uses TRBV2 and TRBJ1-2; TRBD1 is a possible D gene (6 bases). Germline values: CDR1 SNHLY, CDR2 FYNNEI. V was pared by 1 base and J by 5 bases, with 11 bases between. The CDR3 contains 14 residues.

A single count supports this clonotype. The chain carries TRBV18 and TRBJ1-2; tentative D call: TRBD1 (5 bases). The CDR3 loop spans 16 amino acids. The V gene lost 2 bases and the J gene lost 0 bases, with 13 bases spanning the gap. Germline V lookup: CDR1 KGHSH, CDR2 LQKENI. This CDR3 reads CASSPSQGTSNYGYTF. The DNA of the CDR3 is TGTGCCAGCTCACCATCCCAAGGGACTTCTAACTATGGCTACACCTTC.

The gene calls are TRBV7-6 and TRBJ2-1; D may be TRBD1 (6 bases). Germline V lookup: CDR1 SGHVS, CDR2 FNYEAQ. Trimming took off 2 bases at V and 0 bases at J, with 23 bases between the two ends. The CDR3 sequence is 20 residues long. The CDR3, as DNA: TGTGCCAGCAGCTTACAGGACAGTTTAGGCCCCGAATCCTCCTACAATGAGCAGTTCTTC. Translating it yields CASSLQDSLGPESSYNEQFF.

V gene TRBV7-2 combines with J gene TRBJ1-1, with a possible D match to TRBD1 (6 bases). CDR3 length: 21 residues. Germline values: CDR1 SGHTA, CDR2 FQGNSA. V dropped 0 bases and J dropped 1 base, with 27 bases sitting between them. CDR3 amino acids: CASSLAGRGWVGPVQNTEAFF. The CDR3 DNA follows: TGTGCCAGCAGCTTAGCAGGCAGGGGTTGGGTGGGTCCTGTACAGAACACTGAAGCTTTCTTT.

The J gene is TRBJ2-7, the V gene TRBV20-1, with D possibly being TRBD2 (6 bases). V was clipped by 3 bases and J by 7 bases, with 13 bases between them. This CDR3 comprises 12 residues. Germline lookup yields CDR1 DFQATT and CDR2 SNEGSKA (reference sequence). CDR3 nucleotide sequence: TGCAGTGCTAGCGGGGGTTACAATGAGCAGTACTTC. Translation: CSASGGYNEQYF.

The rearrangement joins TRBV6-2 or TRBV6-3 to TRBJ2-5; tentatively, D is TRBD2 (5 bases). This CDR3 has 18 residues. The V end was cut by 0 bases, the J end by 1 base, with 18 bases between. CDR1 and CDR2 (germline): MNHEY, SVGEGT. The CDR3 here is CASSYSTTSSGFQETQYF. CDR3 bases: TGTGCCAGCAGTTACTCGACGACAAGCTCGGGGTTCCAAGAGACCCAGTACTTC.

The chain uses TRBV30 and TRBJ2-3; D is unresolved. CDR1 GTSNPN and CDR2 SVGIG come from the germline V gene (reference sequence). The CDR3 contains 14 residues. Between the trimmed V and J ends, which lost 3 bases and 0 bases, there was a span of 10 bases. The CDR3 region is CAWRGTSSTDTQYF. The CDR3 region has the DNA TGTGCCTGGAGGGGCACCTCAAGCACAGATACGCAGTATTTT. Filled out from reference TRBV30 and TRBJ2-3, the complete variable domain reads SQTIHQWPATLVQPVGSPLSLECTVEGTSNPNLYWYRQAAGRGLQLLFYSVGIGQISSEVPQNLSASRPQDRQFILSSKKLLLSDSGFYLCAWRGTSSTDTQYFGPGTRLTVL.

This chain joins TRBV28 and TRBJ2-1, with TRBD1 as a possible D gene (5 bases). The germline V gene has CDR1 MDHEN and CDR2 SYDVKM. The CDR3 covers 13 residues. Trimming pared 2 bases from V and 8 bases from J, leaving 10 bases between. The CDR3 spells CASSLQGYDEQFF. CDR3 bases: TGTGCCAGCAGTTTACAGGGTTACGATGAGCAGTTCTTC.

The chain employs TRBV6-4 and TRBJ2-2; 7 bases are shared with TRBD2. The CDR3 is made up of 14 amino acids. The V gene's germline CDR1 is MRHNA and CDR2 SNTAGT. V lost 2 bases, J lost 6 bases, and 3 bases stayed unmatched. This CDR3 reads CASSDRTSAGELFF. The CDR3 DNA reads TGTGCCAGCAGTGACCGGACTAGTGCCGGGGAGCTGTTTTTT.

This clonotype was observed once. The V call is TRBV5-1, the J call TRBJ2-3, with TRBD2 identical over 14 bases. The CDR3 totals 17 residues. CDR1 is SGHRS, CDR2 YFSETQ, per germline. V trimming: 0 bases; J trimming: 3 bases; junction bases outside the gene matches: 3. CDR3 sequence reads: CASSLARTSGGTDTQYF. DNA of the CDR3: TGCGCCAGCAGCTTGGCTCGGACTAGCGGGGGGACAGATACGCAGTATTTT.

The chain uses TRBV20-1 and TRBJ1-5; TRBD1 agrees at 11 bases. The CDR3 runs to 15 residues. The germline gives CDR1 DFQATT, CDR2 SNEGSKA (reference sequence). With V trimmed by 5 bases and J by 5 bases, 8 bases remained unmatched. CDR3 amino acids: CSALWTGGRDQPQHF. DNA for the CDR3: TGCAGTGCTCTTTGGACAGGGGGCAGGGATCAGCCCCAGCATTTT.

In this sample, this clonotype turned up a few times. The gene calls are TRBV6-1 and TRBJ1-6; D unclear. Germline values: CDR1 MNHNS, CDR2 SASEGT. CDR3 length: 14 amino acids. The V end lost 2 bases, the J end lost 9 bases, and 11 bases lay between the germline ends. CDR3 DNA sequence: TGTGCCAGCAGTGAATGGCCAACTACTTCACCCCTCCACTTT. Translated, it gives CASSEWPTTSPLHF.

V gene TRBV20-1 combines with J gene TRBJ1-2, with D possibly being TRBD1 (6 bases). CDR1 is DFQATT and CDR2 is SNEGSKA in the germline V gene (reference sequence). Trimming took off 0 bases at V and 8 bases at J, with 10 bases between the two ends. The length of the CDR3 is 12 residues. DNA for the CDR3: TGCAGTGCTAGAGACAGGGGCCGGGGCTACACCTTC. It is translated as CSARDRGRGYTF.

This chain connects TRBV20-1 to TRBJ2-3; 13 bases align to TRBD2. The J segment lost 5 bases and the V segment lost 5 bases, leaving 10 bases of the junction unmatched. Germline CDR1 reads DFQATT; CDR2 reads SNEGSKA (reference sequence). This CDR3 spans 16 amino acids. Here the CDR3 reads CSADRGLAGLVDTQYF. The CDR3, as DNA: TGCAGTGCTGACCGGGGACTAGCGGGGTTGGTAGATACGCAGTATTTT.

The chain combines TRBV25-1 with TRBJ2-5; 7 nucleotides align to TRBD2. Losses at the gene ends were 7 bases for V and 3 bases for J; bases not matched to a gene: 5. Per the germline V gene, CDR1 is MGHDK and CDR2 is SYGVNS. This CDR3 contains 13 residues. The CDR3 nucleotides read TGTGCCAGCATGGAAAGCGGGGAAGAGACCCAGTACTTC. Translation gives CASMESGEETQYF.

This clonotype was detected only a few times. The J gene is TRBJ2-7, the V gene TRBV9; 8 nucleotides agree with TRBD1. V lost 1 base to trimming and J lost 2 bases; unmatched junction nucleotides: 5. Germline loops: CDR1 SGDLS, CDR2 YYNGEE. The CDR3 covers 15 residues. The CDR3 protein is CASSVSDRATYEQYF. The CDR3 nucleotides are TGTGCCAGCAGCGTATCGGACAGGGCTACCTACGAGCAGTACTTC.

This chain links TRBV20-1 with TRBJ2-5; the match to TRBD2 covers 11 bases. CDR3 length: 16 amino acids. Germline lookup yields CDR1 DFQATT and CDR2 SNEGSKA (reference sequence). CDR3 sequence reads: CSDQIAGGRDWKTQYF. The CDR3 coding sequence is TGCAGCGACCAAATAGCGGGGGGGCGGGATTGGAAGACCCAGTACTTC.

The chain employs TRBV30 and TRBJ2-3; a possible D gene is TRBD1 (6 bases). V was pared by 1 base and J by 3 bases, with 8 bases between. The CDR3 consists of 13 residues. Germline V gene data show CDR1 as GTSNPN and CDR2 as SVGIG (reference sequence). CDR3 nucleotides: TGTGCCTGGAGTGGAACAGGGACAGATACGCAGTATTTT. It codes for CAWSGTGTDTQYF.

The rearrangement links TRBV13 to TRBJ2-7; D unclear. Germline CDR1 and CDR2: PRHDT and FYEKMQ (reference sequence). The CDR3 has 17 residues. Deletions cut 0 bases from V and 0 bases from J, with 15 bases between. The CDR3 coding sequence is TGTGCCAGCAGCTTAGGGGATACGACCTATAGCTCCTACGAGCAGTACTTC. Its translation is CASSLGDTTYSSYEQYF.